This is a list of T cell receptor beta chains from one sample in a study of regulatory T cells in long-lasting Graves disease. In TCRdb, the multiplex PCR reads were re-called with MiXCR into one record per CDR3 protein. The repertoire includes under 350,000 distinct CDR3 sequences, roughly 21% of them detected once, and around three fifths sits in the top ten. The sequenced sample was peripheral blood mononuclear cells (PBMCs), obtained when the disease was refractory, from a patient treated with antithyroid drugs. These receptors all come from a female donor with Graves disease. The CDR3 runs from the conserved cysteine through the conserved F or W. The D gene is left open where the match is weak. Clone size appears in some rows only: once, few, many, or a class for an expanded clone.

size	V	D	J	DNA	CDR3
few	TRBV7-2	TRBD1	TRBJ2-5	TGTGCCAGCAGCCAGAACAGGGGAGAGACCCAGTACTTC	CASSQNRGETQYF
.	TRBV6-1	.	TRBJ1-2	TGTGCCAGCACTCGAGGGAGTTACTATGGCTACACCTTC	CASTRGSYYGYTF
few	TRBV11-2	.	TRBJ2-3	TGTGCCAGCAGCCCCCCCGCCCGCACAGATACGCAGTATTTT	CASSPPARTDTQYF
.	TRBV7-8	.	TRBJ1-5	TGTGCCAGCAGCTTGACAGAATTTCAGCCCCAGCATTTT	CASSLTEFQPQHF
.	TRBV20-1	.	TRBJ2-7	TGCAGTGCTACAACAGGGAGAGGGGGTCTGTACGAGCAGTACTTC	CSATTGRGGLYEQYF
.	TRBV4-3	.	TRBJ2-1	TGCGCCAGCAGCCAAGAGGATCCAGGGGCGGGCGGCAATGAGCAGTTCTTC	CASSQEDPGAGGNEQFF
many	TRBV7-9	TRBD1	TRBJ2-7	TGTGCCAGCAGCTCCGGACAGGGTTTGGAGGCGCAGTACTTC	CASSSGQGLEAQYF
.	TRBV12-3/TRBV12-4	.	TRBJ2-5	TGTGCCAGCAGTTTAGCTAGTCCTCCGGAACAAGAGACCCAGTACTTC	CASSLASPPEQETQYF
many	TRBV29-1	TRBD1	TRBJ1-2	TGCAGCGTTGAGAAACAGGGGTTGAGTGGCTACACCTTC	CSVEKQGLSGYTF
.	TRBV18	TRBD1	TRBJ2-3	TGTGCCAGCTCACCCCAGGGGGCGCCGACAGATACGCAGTATTTT	CASSPQGAPTDTQYF
many	TRBV12-3/TRBV12-4	.	TRBJ1-2	TGTGCCAGCAGCTCCAGGGGTGGGGGCTATGGCTACACCTTC	CASSSRGGGYGYTF
many	TRBV10-3	.	TRBJ1-1	TGTGCCATCAGGCGGGACGAGGGAGCCGGCACTGAAGCTTTCTTT	CAIRRDEGAGTEAFF
many	TRBV6-1	TRBD1	TRBJ2-7	TGTGCCAGCAGTCCGGACAGGAATAGGCCCTACGAGCAGTACTTC	CASSPDRNRPYEQYF
few	TRBV6-5	.	TRBJ1-1	TGTGCCAGCAGTTACTCGGGGGAAAACACTGAAGCTTTCTTT	CASSYSGENTEAFF
once	TRBV29-1	TRBD2	TRBJ2-3	TGCAGCGTTGAAGGCTGGCGGGAGTACTCAGATACGCAGTATTTT	CSVEGWREYSDTQYF
few	TRBV12-3/TRBV12-4	TRBD1	TRBJ1-3	TGTGCCAGCAGCCGGGACAGGGCTGGAAACACCATATATTTT	CASSRDRAGNTIYF
few	TRBV12-3/TRBV12-4	TRBD1	TRBJ2-2	TGTGCCAGCAGTCCCCGACAGGGGCGGGGTGGGGAGCTGTTTTTT	CASSPRQGRGGELFF
.	TRBV7-8	.	TRBJ1-4	TGTGCCAGCAGCTTAGCCCCGTGGGGAAGTGAAAAACTGTTTTTT	CASSLAPWGSEKLFF
many	TRBV20-1	TRBD1	TRBJ1-2	TGCAGTGCTAGATCATCGGGACAGATCTATGGCTACACCTTC	CSARSSGQIYGYTF
.	TRBV20-1	TRBD2	TRBJ2-5	TGCAGTGCTAGAGACTCGACTAGCGCATTACAAGAGACCCAGTACTTC	CSARDSTSALQETQYF
few	TRBV6-5	.	TRBJ1-2	TGTGCCAGCAGTTACTCGGGCGCTTTCTATGGCTACACCTTC	CASSYSGAFYGYTF
few	TRBV6-1	TRBD1	TRBJ2-7	TGTGCCAGCTCCCGGTCCCTGACAGGGGTGAACTTGTACTCCTACGAGCAGTACTTC	CASSRSLTGVNLYSYEQYF
many	TRBV6-2/TRBV6-3	.	TRBJ2-7	TGTGCCAGCAGTCGTGACTTGAGCTCCTACGAGCAGTACTTC	CASSRDLSSYEQYF
.	TRBV3-1	.	TRBJ2-7	TGTGCCAGCAGCCAAGGGAGAGCAGAAACCTACGAGCAGTACTTC	CASSQGRAETYEQYF
.	TRBV29-1	TRBD1	TRBJ1-1	TGCAGCGTTGACGGGACAGGGGTCGAGGCTTTCTTT	CSVDGTGVEAFF
.	TRBV4-3	TRBD1	TRBJ2-1	TGCGCCAGCAGCCACGGACAGGGGAACTACAATGAGCAGTTCTTC	CASSHGQGNYNEQFF
.	TRBV29-1	.	TRBJ2-7	TGCAGCGTTCTGAGGGAGGAAGGCGAGCAGTACTTC	CSVLREEGEQYF
.	TRBV7-2	TRBD2	TRBJ2-5	TGTGCCAGCAGCTTAGGGGGGGGTAGGGCGCAAGAGACCCAGTACTTC	CASSLGGGRAQETQYF
.	TRBV30	TRBD2	TRBJ2-4	TGTACCTGGGCCCCGGGACTAGCGGGAGGAAACATTCAGTACTTC	CTWAPGLAGGNIQYF
many	TRBV27	.	TRBJ2-3	TGTGCCAGCAGTCCCGGACTGGGCACAGATACGCAGTATTTT	CASSPGLGTDTQYF
many	TRBV28	.	TRBJ2-3	TGTGCCAGCAGTTTAAGGGTCGGGAAGGTCACAGATACGCAGTATTTT	CASSLRVGKVTDTQYF
many	TRBV3-1	.	TRBJ2-5	TGTGCCAGCAGCCAAGCTCTAGGGAAAAGAGAGACCCAGTACTTC	CASSQALGKRETQYF
.	TRBV29-1	.	TRBJ2-1	TGCAGCGTTCGGAGGGGGCTCAATGAGCAGTTCTTC	CSVRRGLNEQFF
.	TRBV4-1	.	TRBJ2-7	TGCGCCAGCAGCCTAGGGACCGCAGCCTACGAGCAGTACTTC	CASSLGTAAYEQYF
many	TRBV4-1	.	TRBJ1-2	TGCGCCAGCAGCCAAGACAGGGTCTATGGCTACACCTTC	CASSQDRVYGYTF
.	TRBV4-3	TRBD1	TRBJ2-7	TGCGCCAGCAGCCAAGATAGGCAGGGGGAATCCTACGAGCAGTACTTC	CASSQDRQGESYEQYF
.	TRBV20-1	.	TRBJ2-4	TGCAGTGCTGGGGGGGGACAGATTAAGTTTTCCAAAAACATTCAGTACTTC	CSAGGGQIKFSKNIQYF
many	TRBV11-2	.	TRBJ2-2	TGTGCCAGCAGCGCCGGCAGGCTCACCGGGGAGCTGTTTTTT	CASSAGRLTGELFF
.	TRBV29-1	TRBD2	TRBJ2-5	TGCAGCGTTGCCCGAAGCGGGAGGGCCTTGGGGGAGCAGTACTTC	CSVARSGRALGEQYF
few	TRBV20-1	.	TRBJ2-5	TGCAGTGCTAGAGTCTCAGGGGACCTACAAGAGACCCAGTACTTC	CSARVSGDLQETQYF
.	TRBV11-1	.	TRBJ2-1	TGTGCCAGCAGCTTAGCGGCAGGCGGAAATGAGCAGTTCTTC	CASSLAAGGNEQFF
many	TRBV28	.	TRBJ2-7	TGTGCCAGCAGTTTCCCCAGGGAACCCTACGAGCAGTACTTC	CASSFPREPYEQYF
.	TRBV29-1	.	TRBJ2-3	TGCAGCGTTGAATGGGGGGCTAGGGCAGATACGCAGTATTTT	CSVEWGARADTQYF
.	TRBV7-3	TRBD2	TRBJ2-2	TGTGCCAGCAGCAAACTAGCGGGGAACACCGGGGAGCTGTTTTTT	CASSKLAGNTGELFF
few	TRBV28	TRBD2	TRBJ2-6	TGTGCCAGCCTAGCAACTAGCGGGAGGGCCTCTGGGGCCAACGTCCTGACTTTC	CASLATSGRASGANVLTF
.	TRBV3-1	.	TRBJ2-2	TGTGCCAGCAGCCAAGGAGGGGGGGCAAGCTACACCGGGGAGCTGTTTTTT	CASSQGGGASYTGELFF
.	TRBV6-5	TRBD2	TRBJ2-7	TGTGCCAGCAGTTACGAAGCGGGAGAATACGAGCAGTACTTC	CASSYEAGEYEQYF
.	TRBV25-1	TRBD2	TRBJ2-5	TGTGCCAGCAGTGAATTGTCGGGAGGGCTAGAGACCCAGTACTTC	CASSELSGGLETQYF
few	TRBV7-6	.	TRBJ1-1	TGTGCCAGCAGCAGGGGGGCCGTCACTGAAGCTTTCTTT	CASSRGAVTEAFF
.	TRBV7-2	TRBD2	TRBJ2-4	TGTGCCAGCAGCTTAGCTAGCGGGAGGGACATTCAGTACTTC	CASSLASGRDIQYF
.	TRBV6-2/TRBV6-3	TRBD2	TRBJ2-1	TGTGCCAGCAGCGGGACTAGCGGGGGTGGGGATGAGCAGTTCTTC	CASSGTSGGGDEQFF
few	TRBV20-1	TRBD2	TRBJ2-7	TGCAGTGCTAGACCTCCGGGACTAGCGGGAGGCGTCTACGAGCAGTACTTC	CSARPPGLAGGVYEQYF
many	TRBV6-2/TRBV6-3	.	TRBJ2-7	TGTGCCAGCAGTTACTCGAGGGGAGCTCAATCCTACGAGCAGTACTTC	CASSYSRGAQSYEQYF